The rows below give T cell receptor beta chains drawn from one sample of a study of T cell repertoires in cytomegalovirus infection. Antigens for these TCRs are unknown. TCRdb independently ran MiXCR on the reads; one entry per CDR3 protein. Of approximately 990,000 distinct CDR3 sequences listed, around 29% are singletons. The starting material was cultured CD8+ T cells from PBMCs, obtained from culture after CMV antigen stimulation. The receptors were sampled from a human donor in good health (CMV status not recorded). Some clones in this sample may be carry-over from other donors' samples. The CDR3 runs from the conserved cysteine through the conserved F or W. The order of the fields is V gene, J gene, clone size, D gene, CDR3 DNA, CDR3 protein. A D gene is named only where the DNA matches it firmly. Clone size is not always given. Where it is, it says once, few, many or a class for expanded clones.

V gene: TRBV9; J gene: TRBJ1-5; clone size: -; D gene: -; CDR3 DNA: TGTGCCAGCAGCGTAGAAGGGAACCTCAATCAGCCCCAGCATTTT; CDR3 protein: CASSVEGNLNQPQHF
V gene: TRBV6-5; J gene: TRBJ2-5; clone size: few; D gene: TRBD1; CDR3 DNA: TGTGCCAGCGAGGACAGGGGACAAGAGACCCAGTACTTC; CDR3 protein: CASEDRGQETQYF
V gene: TRBV6-5; J gene: TRBJ2-5; clone size: -; D gene: -; CDR3 DNA: TGTGCCAGCAGTCCTTCCCCGTCGTCGGGGGGCCGTCGACAAGAGACCCAGTACTTC; CDR3 protein: CASSPSPSSGGRRQETQYF
V gene: TRBV4-1; J gene: TRBJ2-1; clone size: -; D gene: -; CDR3 DNA: TGCGCCAGCAGCCAAGAACCCGAGGGATATGAGCAGTTCTTC; CDR3 protein: CASSQEPEGYEQFF
V gene: TRBV24-1; J gene: TRBJ2-2; clone size: -; D gene: -; CDR3 DNA: TGTGCCGCCAGTGATTTGTCCCTCACCGGGGAGCTGTTTTTT; CDR3 protein: CAASDLSLTGELFF
V gene: TRBV29-1; J gene: TRBJ1-2; clone size: -; D gene: TRBD1; CDR3 DNA: TGCAGCGTTGAAGATCCGCAGGGGGCGGGGGGCTACACCTTC; CDR3 protein: CSVEDPQGAGGYTF
V gene: TRBV24-1; J gene: TRBJ1-5; clone size: few; D gene: -; CDR3 DNA: TGTGCCACCAGTGATTATCCGGGACGTCCCCAGCATTTT; CDR3 protein: CATSDYPGRPQHF
V gene: TRBV5-6; J gene: TRBJ2-2; clone size: -; D gene: -; CDR3 DNA: TGTGCCAGCAGCTTGGGGCCCGGGGCGGACACCGGGGAGCTGTTTTTT; CDR3 protein: CASSLGPGADTGELFF
V gene: TRBV27; J gene: TRBJ2-5; clone size: -; D gene: -; CDR3 DNA: TGTGCCAGCAGTTATTACGGGAACCAAGAGACCCAGTACTTC; CDR3 protein: CASSYYGNQETQYF
V gene: TRBV7-6; J gene: TRBJ1-6; clone size: -; D gene: TRBD1; CDR3 DNA: TGTGCCAGCAGCTCGACAGGGCCTTCACCCCTCCACTTT; CDR3 protein: CASSSTGPSPLHF